The clone carrying this TCR beta chain was detected ten times or more. To make TCR beta libraries, researchers used iRepertoire HTBI primers and Arm-PCR of CDR3 regions. MiXCR, run by TCRdb on the multiplex PCR reads, gives a single entry per CDR3 protein. The table shows some 370,000 distinct CDR3 sequences, with 12% occurring only once. Time point noted: newly diagnosed GD, antithyroid drugs for less than 3 months. PBMCs were the source of the RNA used for TCR sequencing. The data are from a study of regulatory T cells in long-lasting Graves disease. Study-level information: Antithyroid drugs had been given to newly diagnosed Graves' patients for under 3 months.

A further study also used this sample, focusing on T cells in Graves' hyperthyroidism and ophthalmopathy. As that study records: Diagnoses used clinical symptoms, serum thyroxine and TRAb, thyroid ultrasound and orbital computed tomography.

Sequenced here: peripheral blood mononuclear cells (PBMCs), sampled at new diagnosis, from a patient treated with antithyroid drugs. The sequence came from a woman under 30 with Graves disease.

The CDR3 nucleotides are TGTGCCAGCAGGAGAATAGGACGGCTGAACACTGAAGCTTTCTTT. It encodes CASRRIGRLNTEAFF. The J gene is TRBJ1-1, the V gene TRBV9, with unresolved D. Trimming removed 5 bases from V and 0 bases from J, with 14 bases in between. CDR1 is SGDLS and CDR2 is YYNGEE in the germline V gene. The CDR3 totals 15 residues.